This TCR beta chain was observed in a study of beta chain features in type 1 diabetes. Study-level results: Patients' naive, central memory and regulatory TCRB repertoires appeared more alike than those of healthy donors. Researchers report that Type 1 diabetes patients had moderately but significantly shorter TCRB CDR3s across all four CD4+ subsets. Sequencing from cDNA could over-represent high-TCR-expressing cells.

To note about this clone: Its specificity is unknown.

V lost 1 base, J lost 1 base, and 7 bases lay in between. CDR1 is SEHNR, CDR2 FQNEAQ, per germline (reference sequence). This CDR3 region has 14 residues. Expressed TCRB transcripts were sequenced after all isolated RNA was converted to cDNA. Roughly 3.4 million reads were obtained on average from naive, central memory and regulatory T cell samples. Only in-frame clones appear in the TCRdb table, and some are missing; sequencing was by immunoSEQ multiplex PCR. The table has about 650,000 clones, around 12% seen once. The sequence came from a man aged 25 to 40 with type 1 diabetes. The genes are TRBV7-9 and TRBJ2-5; no clear D. Sequencing was performed on naive CD4+ T cells from blood. CDR3 in DNA: TGTGCCAGCAGCTTAGGTCACAGCCAAGAGACCCAGTACTTC. This translates into CASSLGHSQETQYF.